This T cell receptor beta chain was sequenced during a study of T cells after posttransplantation cyclophosphamide. Treatment was busulfan-fludarabine conditioning, a marrow graft, and cyclophosphamide on days +3 and +4. From germline, CDR1 is MGHRA and CDR2 YSYEKL. V lost 0 bases, J lost 7 bases, and 15 bases lay in between. This CDR3 spans 15 amino acids. This table comes from immunoSEQ multiplex PCR, and its TCRdb copy is limited to in-frame clones, with some not included. The sample carries approximately 45,000 clones, around 90% recorded once. This chain joins TRBV4-1 and TRBJ1-1; D is unclear. This TCR came from a male patient between 55 and 70 years old who received an allogeneic stem cell transplant from a related donor and was CMV-positive. Part of the T cells may come from the graft donor. Sequencing was performed on PBMCs, taken around 67 days after allogeneic stem cell transplant with posttransplant cyclophosphamide. CDR3 bases: TGCGCCAGCAGCCAAGATTTTATACCTACCCGTGAAGCTTTCTTT. This translates into CASSQDFIPTREAFF.